Below, 13 T cell receptor beta chains from the same sample are listed, as sequenced in a study of blood T cell repertoires in COVID-19. Assay used: immunoSEQ multiplex PCR; TCRdb lists only in-frame clones, some missing. The table has about 170,000 clones, over 80% seen once. Source material: peripheral blood. These receptors all stem from a woman aged 50 to 65 with acute or convalescent COVID-19.

This clone came up once. This sequence joins TRBV6-2 or TRBV6-3 and TRBJ2-5, with D unresolved. The V gene's germline CDR1 is MNHEY and CDR2 SVGEGT. The V gene lost 5 bases and the J gene lost 7 bases, with 8 bases spanning the gap. The CDR3 sequence is 11 residues long. The CDR3 loop is CASSQPGTQYF. The CDR3 coding sequence is TGTGCCAGCAGTCAACCCGGGACCCAGTACTTC.

The V and J genes are TRBV4-3 and TRBJ1-1; weak D call: TRBD1 (6 bases). The germline CDR1 and CDR2 sequences are LGHNA and YSLEER. This CDR3 spans 14 amino acids. Trimming removed 0 bases at V and 8 bases at J, with 13 bases between. The CDR3 coding sequence is TGCGCCAGCAGCCAAGAGGGCAGGGGAACAGAAGCTTTCTTT. It encodes CASSQEGRGTEAFF.

This clone showed up just once. The chain uses TRBV30 and TRBJ1-5, with TRBD1 matching 7 bases. V lost 2 bases and J lost 11; bases outside the gene matches: 12. CDR3 size: 14 residues. Looked up from germline, CDR1 is GTSNPN and CDR2 is SVGIG (reference sequence). Here the CDR3 reads CAWSPGTALRAQHF. Written as DNA, the CDR3 is TGTGCCTGGAGTCCGGGGACAGCTCTACGGGCCCAGCATTTT.

The chain links TRBV29-1 to TRBJ1-1; D not resolved. Trimming removed 4 bases at V and 3 bases at J, with 9 bases between. This CDR3 region has 12 residues. The germline V gene has CDR1 SQVTM and CDR2 ANQGSEA. The DNA for the CDR3 is TGCAGCGTTGTACCCGGGGACACTGAAGCTTTCTTT. Its translation is CSVVPGDTEAFF.

V is TRBV5-6 and J is TRBJ1-2; maybe TRBD1 (6 bases). This CDR3 contains 14 residues. Trimming removed 0 bases at V and 5 bases at J, with 11 bases between. Germline values: CDR1 SGHDT, CDR2 YYEEEE. The DNA for the CDR3 is TGTGCCAGCAGCTTGGACAGGGTGGCTTATGGCTACACCTTC. This translates into CASSLDRVAYGYTF. Complete variable domain (other parts from reference TRBV5-6 and TRBJ1-2): DAGVTQSPTHLIKTRGQQVTLRCSPKSGHDTVSWYQQALGQGPQFIFQYYEEEERQRGNFPDRFSGHQFPNYSSELNVNALLLGDSALYLCASSLDRVAYGYTFGSGTRLTVV.

V and J are TRBV29-1 and TRBJ2-7; unclear D gene. Per germline, CDR1 SQVTM and CDR2 ANQGSEA. The germline V and J ends were trimmed by 0 bases and 3 bases, with 12 bases remaining between them. The CDR3 runs to 14 residues. Here the CDR3 reads CSVEDRGANYEQYF. For the CDR3, the DNA is TGCAGCGTTGAAGATCGAGGTGCCAACTACGAGCAGTACTTC.

The count of this clone is one. The chain uses TRBV10-3 and TRBJ1-3; D gene uncertain. The CDR3 is 14 residues long. Germline V gene sequence: CDR1 ENHRY, CDR2 SYGVKD. Trimming stripped 2 bases from V and 0 bases from J, with 5 bases between. The CDR3, as DNA: TGTGCCATCAGTGAGGGGAGCTCTGGAAACACCATATATTTT. Residues: CAISEGSSGNTIYF.

CDR3 loop: CASSVGHRGTQETQYF. The CDR3 DNA reads TGTGCCAGCAGCGTAGGTCACAGGGGGACCCAAGAGACCCAGTACTTC. The chain recombines TRBV9 with TRBJ2-5; 8 positions agree with TRBD1. V shed 0 bases, J shed 1 base, and the junction held 5 bases outside the gene matches. Per germline, CDR1 SGDLS and CDR2 YYNGEE. The CDR3 has 16 amino acids.

V and J are TRBV28 and TRBJ2-1; TRBD2 matches at 10 bases. Germline values: CDR1 MDHEN, CDR2 SYDVKM. The V gene end was trimmed by 6 bases and the J gene end by 2 bases; junction bases not matched to a gene: 7. The CDR3 contains 16 residues. In DNA form, the CDR3 reads TGTGCCAGCAGACAAACTCTAGCGGGAGCCTACAATGAGCAGTTCTTC. It codes for CASRQTLAGAYNEQFF.

V is TRBV4-1 and J is TRBJ1-2; 7 bases map to TRBD1. CDR1 and CDR2 from the germline V gene are MGHRA and YSYEKL. This CDR3 spans 15 amino acids. V lost 1 base and J lost 4; bases outside the gene matches: 6. The CDR3 sequence: CASSQGRGRFYGYTF. CDR3 DNA sequence: TGCGCCAGCAGCCAAGGTAGGGGGCGATTCTATGGCTACACCTTC.

The CDR3, as DNA: TGTGCCAGCTACCTTAAGCCCGGGACAGGGTGTGGCAAAAACATTCAGTACTTC. This codes for CASYLKPGTGCGKNIQYF. The V gene is TRBV19, the J gene TRBJ2-4; 9 bases are shared with TRBD1. Germline V gene sequence: CDR1 LNHDA, CDR2 SQIVND (reference sequence). CDR3 length equals 18 residues. J lost 3 bases, V lost 9 bases, and 18 bases had no gene match.

V is TRBV9 and J is TRBJ1-2, with D perhaps matching TRBD1 (5 bases). The CDR3 sequence is 14 residues long. Trimming left V 4 bases short and J 4 bases short, with 14 bases between. CDR1 and CDR2 (germline): SGDLS, YYNGEE. The CDR3 region is CASSPTTVSYGYTF. The CDR3 nucleotides are TGTGCCAGCAGCCCGACGACAGTGAGCTATGGCTACACCTTC. The entire variable domain, with the rest obtained from reference TRBV9 and TRBJ1-2, is as follows: DSGVTQTPKHLITATGQRVTLRCSPRSGDLSVYWYQQSLDQGLQFLIQYYNGEERAKGNILERFSAQQFPDLHSELNLSSLELGDSALYFCASSPTTVSYGYTFGSGTRLTVV.

This clone was recorded once. The CDR3 DNA follows: TGTGCCAGTAGTCTCAGGACAGGAGGAACGACTAATGAAAAACTGTTTTTT. It codes for CASSLRTGGTTNEKLFF. V gene TRBV19 combines with J gene TRBJ1-4; the match to TRBD1 covers 7 bases. The CDR3 runs 17 residues. After removal of 5 bases from V and 2 bases from J, the junction contained 11 bases not matched to a gene. Germline CDR1 reads LNHDA; CDR2 reads SQIVND (reference sequence).